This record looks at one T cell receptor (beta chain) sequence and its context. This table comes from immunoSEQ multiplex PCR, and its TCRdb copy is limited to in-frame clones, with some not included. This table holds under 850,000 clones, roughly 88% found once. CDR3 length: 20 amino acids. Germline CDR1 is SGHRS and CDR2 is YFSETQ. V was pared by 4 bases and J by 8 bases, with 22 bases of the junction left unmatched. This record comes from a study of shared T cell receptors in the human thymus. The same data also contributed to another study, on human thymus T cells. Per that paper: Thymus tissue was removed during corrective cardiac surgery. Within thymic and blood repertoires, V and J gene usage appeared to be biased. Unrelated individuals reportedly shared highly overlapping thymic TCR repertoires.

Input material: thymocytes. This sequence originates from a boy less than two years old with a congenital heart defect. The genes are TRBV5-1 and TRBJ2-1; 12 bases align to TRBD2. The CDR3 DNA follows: TGCGCCAGCAGCGGTGGGGACAGGGCTAGCGGGAGGGCCGGGAGCTATGAGCAGTTCTTC. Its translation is CASSGGDRASGRAGSYEQFF.